Listed here is a single T cell receptor (beta chain). Amplification used 60 Vbeta primers and 13 Jbeta primers. In the original processing: Unique TCR beta chains totaled 65 million to 95 million in a later count, with around 11 million of them shared. Generated by immunoSEQ multiplex PCR, the TCRdb table keeps only in-frame clones and is missing some. Clonal size and the V and J genes are those of that table, whereas D and trimming came from the DNA. The profile shows more than 80,000 clones, about two thirds of them singletons. This specimen comes from a study of cytomegalovirus exposure and HLA in healthy donors. The CDR3 is made up of 18 amino acids. V was pared by 5 bases and J by 2 bases, with 17 bases of the junction left unmatched. Germline assignment: CDR1 SGHNT and CDR2 YENEEA.

This receptor was identified in a boy between 10 and 17 years old in good health and CMV-seronegative. The chain recombines TRBV11-3 with TRBJ2-7; 8 bases are shared with TRBD1. The sample consisted of PBMCs. As DNA, the CDR3 is TGTGCCAGCAGCGGAATAACAGGGGGTCCCCTTAGAACCTACGAGCAGTACTTC. Its translation: CASSGITGGPLRTYEQYF.